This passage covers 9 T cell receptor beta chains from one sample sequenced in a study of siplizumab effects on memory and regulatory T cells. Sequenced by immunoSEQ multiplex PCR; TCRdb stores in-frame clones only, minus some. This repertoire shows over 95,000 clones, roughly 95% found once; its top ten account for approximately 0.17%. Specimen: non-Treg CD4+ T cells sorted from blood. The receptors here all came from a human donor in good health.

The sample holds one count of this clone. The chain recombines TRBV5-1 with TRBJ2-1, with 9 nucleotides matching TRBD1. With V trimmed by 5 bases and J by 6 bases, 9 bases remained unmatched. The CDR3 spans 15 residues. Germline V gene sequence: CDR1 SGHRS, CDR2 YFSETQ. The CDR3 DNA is TGCGCCAGCAGGACGCCCGGACAGGGGTCCAATGAGCAGTTCTTC. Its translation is CASRTPGQGSNEQFF.

The CDR3 sequence is CASSPLETPDGETQYF. Written as DNA, the CDR3 is TGCGCCAGCAGTCCCCTCGAGACACCGGACGGGGAGACCCAGTACTTC. This chain joins TRBV23-1 and TRBJ2-5; D uncertain. TRBV23-1 is sorted into the ORF group, with uncertain function. The CDR3 has 16 amino acids. Trimming left V 4 bases short and J 5 bases short, with 20 bases between.

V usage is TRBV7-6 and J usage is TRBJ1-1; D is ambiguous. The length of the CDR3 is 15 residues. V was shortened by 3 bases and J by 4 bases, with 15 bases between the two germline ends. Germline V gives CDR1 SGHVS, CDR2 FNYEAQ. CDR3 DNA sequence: TGTGCCAGCAGCTTGTCTCAGAGCTCGGGCACTGAAGCTTTCTTT. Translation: CASSLSQSSGTEAFF.

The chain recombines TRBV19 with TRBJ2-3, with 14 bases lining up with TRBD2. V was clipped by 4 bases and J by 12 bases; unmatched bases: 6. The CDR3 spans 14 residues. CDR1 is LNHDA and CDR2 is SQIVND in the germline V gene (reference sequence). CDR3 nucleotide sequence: TGTGCCAGTAGTAGGACTAGCGGGGGGCCGTACCAGTATTTT. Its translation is CASSRTSGGPYQYF.

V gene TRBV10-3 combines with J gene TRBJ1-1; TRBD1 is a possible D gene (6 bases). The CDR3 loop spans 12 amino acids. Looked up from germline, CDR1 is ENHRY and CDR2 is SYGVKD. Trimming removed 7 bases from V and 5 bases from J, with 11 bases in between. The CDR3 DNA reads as TGTGCCATCACATCGGGGGCTACTGAAGCTTTCTTT. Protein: CAITSGATEAFF.

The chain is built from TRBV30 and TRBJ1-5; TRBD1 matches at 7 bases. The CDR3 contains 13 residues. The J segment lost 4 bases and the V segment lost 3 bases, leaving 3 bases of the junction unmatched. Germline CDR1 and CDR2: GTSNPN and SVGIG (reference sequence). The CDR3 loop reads CAWSPQGNQPQHF. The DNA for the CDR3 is TGTGCCTGGAGCCCACAGGGGAATCAGCCCCAGCATTTT.

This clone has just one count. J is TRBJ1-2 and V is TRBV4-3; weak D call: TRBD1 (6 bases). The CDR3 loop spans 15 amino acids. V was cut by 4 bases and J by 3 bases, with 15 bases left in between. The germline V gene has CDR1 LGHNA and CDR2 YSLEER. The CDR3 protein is CASSRTGWSDYGYTF. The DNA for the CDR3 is TGCGCCAGCAGCCGTACAGGGTGGAGCGACTATGGCTACACCTTC.

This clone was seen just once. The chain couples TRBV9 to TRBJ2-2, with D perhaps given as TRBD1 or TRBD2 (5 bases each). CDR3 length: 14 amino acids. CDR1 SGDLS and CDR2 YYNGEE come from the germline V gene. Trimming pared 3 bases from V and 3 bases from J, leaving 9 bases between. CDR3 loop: CASSAGTHTGELFF. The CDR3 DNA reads TGTGCCAGCAGCGCCGGGACCCACACCGGGGAGCTGTTTTTT.

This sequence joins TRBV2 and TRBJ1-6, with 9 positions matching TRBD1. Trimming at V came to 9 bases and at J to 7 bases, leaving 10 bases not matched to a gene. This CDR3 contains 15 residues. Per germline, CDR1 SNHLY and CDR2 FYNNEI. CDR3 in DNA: TGTGCCAGGGACTCGGTAGGACAGGGGAATTCACCCCTCCACTTT. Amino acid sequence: CARDSVGQGNSPLHF.